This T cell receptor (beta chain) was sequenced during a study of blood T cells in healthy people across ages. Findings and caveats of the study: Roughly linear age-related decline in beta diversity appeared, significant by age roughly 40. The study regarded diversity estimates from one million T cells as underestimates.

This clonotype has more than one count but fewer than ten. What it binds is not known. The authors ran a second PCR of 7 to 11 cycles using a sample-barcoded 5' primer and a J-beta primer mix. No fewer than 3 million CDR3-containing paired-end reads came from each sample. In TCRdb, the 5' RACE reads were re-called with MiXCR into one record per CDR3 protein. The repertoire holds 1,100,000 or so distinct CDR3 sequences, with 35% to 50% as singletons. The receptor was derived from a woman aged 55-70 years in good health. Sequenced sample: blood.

The DNA for the CDR3 is TGTGCCAGCAGCGTAGTAGGTAGCTTCACAGATACGCAGTATTTT. Translation: CASSVVGSFTDTQYF. The chain uses TRBV9 and TRBJ2-3; D remains ambiguous. CDR1 SGDLS and CDR2 YYNGEE come from the germline V gene. Trimming took off 0 bases at V and 2 bases at J, with 10 bases between the two ends. This CDR3 has 15 amino acids.